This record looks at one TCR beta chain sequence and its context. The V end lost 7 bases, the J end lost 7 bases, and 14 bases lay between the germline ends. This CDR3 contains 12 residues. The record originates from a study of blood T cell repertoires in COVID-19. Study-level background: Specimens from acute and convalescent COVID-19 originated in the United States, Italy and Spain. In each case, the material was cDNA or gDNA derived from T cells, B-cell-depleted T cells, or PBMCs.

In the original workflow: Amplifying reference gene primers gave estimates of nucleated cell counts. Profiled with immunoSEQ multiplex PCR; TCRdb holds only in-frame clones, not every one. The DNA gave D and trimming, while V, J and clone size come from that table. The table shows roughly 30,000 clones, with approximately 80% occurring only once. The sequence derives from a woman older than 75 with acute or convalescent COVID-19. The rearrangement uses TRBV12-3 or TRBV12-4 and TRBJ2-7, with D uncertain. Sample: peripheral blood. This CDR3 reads CASTRLPREQYF. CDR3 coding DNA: TGTGCCAGCACCAGACTCCCTAGGGAGCAGTACTTC.